The table lists the clone carrying this T cell receptor (beta chain) with a few counts. This CDR3 is 13 amino acids long. The germline gives CDR1 SEHNR, CDR2 FQNEAQ (reference sequence). V lost 3 bases and J 2 bases, leaving 5 bases between the germline ends. Per the original data handling: Using reference gene primer amplification, nucleated cell counts were estimated. Sequencing was performed with immunoSEQ multiplex PCR; in TCRdb, only in-frame clones are kept and a portion is missing. That table gives V, J and clone size, and the DNA gave D and trimming. The sample lists some 120,000 clones, roughly 79% occurring once. The entry originates in a study of blood T cell repertoires in COVID-19. Overall study: Material from acute and convalescent COVID-19 was sourced from the United States, Italy and Spain. T cells, B-cell-depleted T cells, or PBMCs provided the cDNA or gDNA that served as material.

The source of this sequence is a human donor in a cohort sampled during active COVID-19. Specimen: peripheral blood. The gene calls are TRBV7-9 and TRBJ1-5; D ambiguous. In DNA, the CDR3 is TGTGCCAGCAGCTTGCAGGGCAATCAGCCCCAGCATTTT. Protein sequence: CASSLQGNQPQHF.